This paragraph reports one TCR beta chain. Its antigen is still unknown. The record has no base qualities; no much larger clone is one base away. This specimen's time point label, interpreted: blood at routine non-recurrence follow-up after resection. Without any cell sorting, TCR sequencing was performed on whole RNA extracted either from tumor and nontumor lung tissue or from cryopreserved PBMC samples. Patients were selected for TCR sequencing only if sufficient RNA was available from at least two tumor regions. The library was generated by 5' RACE. The sequencer listed for this sample is NextSeq 500. The TCR library protocol attached a unique molecular identifier to each TCR cDNA molecule to allow correction of PCR and sequencing errors. For the original study's pipeline: TCR identification, UMI-based error correction and CDR3 extraction were performed with Decombinator tools. Expanded TCRs were defined as those above a frequency of 2 per 1,000, corresponding to the top 1% of the tumor frequency distribution. Rényi diversity was computed with the R vegan package after subsampling each repertoire 100 times to 5,000 TCRs. CDR3 similarity networks were built from amino acid triplet string-kernel similarity, with CDR3s being connected when pairwise similarity was above 0.82. TCRdb passed the public sequencing reads through fastp at Q25 and MiXCR, retaining productive beta sequences. Here each entry gathers all rows of one CDR3 protein and keeps the most common genes and DNA. TCRdb, not the authors, supplied the V and J calls. The sample table contains roughly 45,000 distinct CDR3 sequences; only one count was recorded for under 25% of them. Roughly 7.2% of the sample is taken by the ten largest.

This sample is part of a study of spatial heterogeneity in lung cancer (dated by TCRdb to the late 2010s). As for the study more broadly: The donors were around 69 patients from the lung TRACERx cohort who had early-stage, untreated non-small cell lung cancer. In the raw uncorrected reads, each unique combination of TCR and UMI appeared more than ten times on average. Both alpha and beta chains were TCR-sequenced in samples taken at surgery, namely 220 tumor regions, fewer than 80 matched nontumor lung samples and approximately 51 PBMC samples. Follow-up PBMC samples were sequenced whenever available, and the median time to follow-up was 2 to 3 years after resection. The study quantitatively compared TCR alpha and beta repertoires across multiple tumor regions, matched nontumor lung and blood in non-small cell lung cancer. Nonsynonymous mutation counts, determined by whole-exome sequencing of tumor tissue, were related to features of the TCR repertoire. Beta-chain transcripts were consistently detected in greater numbers than alpha-chain transcripts, which likely reflects a higher abundance of beta-chain transcripts. The investigation overall reported the following: Only 14 to 15 patients were included in comparisons of baseline and follow-up blood repertoires. Additional single-cell paired TCR alpha and beta sequencing was considered necessary to confirm, at a functional level, the hypothesis that regional TCRs recognize regional mutations. Ubiquitous expanded tumor TCRs were found in blood more often at tumor resection than at routine follow-up.

V is shortened by 5 bases, J by 10 bases, and the region joining them spans 12 bases. The germline V gene (reference sequence) gives CDR1 as SEHNR and CDR2 as FQNEAQ. The CDR3 goes from the cysteine to the phenylalanine over 12 residues. CDR3 DNA is the only sequence kept; it has 36 bases, read in frame from the first base. The receptor was isolated from a female donor with early-stage non-small cell lung cancer. The sample consisted of PBMCs, taken at follow-up. The chain is assembled from TRBV7-9 and TRBJ2-1; the D segment is perhaps TRBD1 or TRBD2, each sharing 6 matched bases. The DNA is as follows: TGTGCCAGCAGCCGAGAGGGGGGAGAGCAGTTCTTC. Its product reads: CASSREGGEQFF.